Given below is one TCR beta chain in context. This table comes from immunoSEQ multiplex PCR, and its TCRdb copy is limited to in-frame clones, with some not included. The sample has 150,000 to 200,000 clones; about 83% are singletons. This record comes from a study of cytomegalovirus exposure and HLA in healthy donors. The germline CDR1 and CDR2 sequences are SGDLS and YYNGEE. The CDR3 runs to 16 residues. J gave up 3 bases and V 0 bases, and 5 bases lay outside the gene matches. This chain uses TRBV9 with TRBJ2-5, with 10 bases fitting TRBD2. This sequence originates from a woman younger than 45 in good health and CMV-seronegative. Material for sequencing was PBMCs. The CDR3 DNA sequence: TGTGCCAGCAGCGTAGTAGCGGGGGGAGCCGAAGAGACCCAGTACTTC. Protein: CASSVVAGGAEETQYF.